These 25 T cell receptor beta chains came from one sample sequenced in a study of cytomegalovirus exposure and HLA in healthy donors. 60 Vbeta and 13 Jbeta primers were used in PCR. The repertoire was sequenced with immunoSEQ multiplex PCR; TCRdb's copy has only in-frame clones and lacks some. The sample includes roughly 100,000 clones, roughly 80% of them seen just once. Sequencing used PBMCs. The source of these receptors is a middle-aged woman in good health and CMV-seropositive.

About this clone: A junction boundary mismatches the germline segment, possibly from a read error. The sample holds other DNA sequences that translate to the same CDR3. This chain uses TRBV7-2 with TRBJ1-6; 7 nucleotides line up with TRBD1. CDR3 length equals 18 residues. CDR1 and CDR2 (germline): SGHTA, FQGNSA. In DNA, the CDR3 is TGTGCCAGCAGCCTTAGGGGGCAGTTGAGCTCCTATAATTCCCCCCTCCACTTT. Protein product: CASSLRGQLSSYNSPLHF.

V and J are TRBV19 and TRBJ2-7; the D is unclear. Germline CDR1 reads LNHDA; CDR2 reads SQIVND (reference sequence). This CDR3 spans 13 amino acids. Trimming took off 4 bases at V and 13 bases at J, with 20 bases between the two ends. This CDR3 reads CASSKGVFAMTYF. The CDR3 coding sequence is TGTGCCAGTAGTAAAGGAGTGTTCGCCATGACTTACTTC.

V gene TRBV9 combines with J gene TRBJ2-5; D is perhaps TRBD2 (6 bases). The germline V gene encodes CDR1 SGDLS and CDR2 YYNGEE. V lost 4 bases and J 3 bases, leaving 13 bases between the germline ends. The CDR3 runs to 14 residues. The CDR3 region is CASSQSVAEETQYF. Written as DNA, the CDR3 is TGTGCCAGCAGCCAATCCGTAGCGGAAGAGACCCAGTACTTC.

A single count supports this clone. The gene calls are TRBV2 and TRBJ1-1; 7 positions agree with TRBD1. The CDR3 is 17 amino acids. V shed 6 bases and J 5 bases; nucleotides not matched to a gene: 18. Germline CDR1 reads SNHLY; CDR2 reads FYNNEI. CDR3 loop: CASRKGGQATLRTEAFF. In DNA, the CDR3 is TGTGCCAGCAGGAAAGGAGGACAGGCAACTCTGCGGACTGAAGCTTTCTTT.

J is TRBJ2-3 and V is TRBV7-3; no definite D call. The germline V gene encodes CDR1 SGHTA and CDR2 FQGTGA. Trimming took 0 bases from V and 2 from J, leaving 6 bases between them. This CDR3 spans 14 amino acids. In nucleotides, the CDR3 is TGTGCCAGCAGCTTAACCCTATCCACAGATACGCAGTATTTT. This gives the protein CASSLTLSTDTQYF.

The rearrangement uses TRBV7-2 and TRBJ2-5; TRBD1 aligns across 8 bases. This CDR3 is 12 amino acids long. V gave up 3 bases and J gave up 8 bases; unmatched junction bases: 2. The germline gives CDR1 SGHTA, CDR2 FQGNSA. The CDR3 bases are TGTGCCAGCAGCTTGGACAGGGCAACCCAGTACTTC. It encodes CASSLDRATQYF.

The rearrangement joins TRBV10-3 to TRBJ2-5, with D tentatively TRBD2 (7 bases). The closer fit of TRBJ2-7 to the DNA end suggests the J call may be wrong. From germline, CDR1 is ENHRY and CDR2 SYGVKD. This CDR3 has 14 residues. The CDR3 spells CAISPGGRRREQYF. The CDR3 DNA is TGTGCCATCAGTCCGGGGGGCAGGCGACGCGAGCAGTACTTC.

The chain couples TRBV6-6 to TRBJ2-5, with D possibly matching TRBD1 (6 bases). The CDR3 has 14 residues. V was cut by 7 bases and J by 1 base, with 13 bases left in between. Per the germline V gene, CDR1 is MNHNY and CDR2 is SVGAGI (reference sequence). The CDR3 sequence is CASTEPGAQETQYF. The CDR3 DNA is TGTGCCAGCACCGAACCAGGGGCCCAAGAGACCCAGTACTTC.

V gene TRBV18 combines with J gene TRBJ2-3, with a tentative D call TRBD2 (6 bases). Germline loops: CDR1 KGHSH, CDR2 LQKENI. V was cut by 0 bases and J by 4 bases, with 11 bases left in between. The CDR3 sequence is 15 residues long. CDR3: CASSPPGGKADTQYF. CDR3 nucleotide sequence: TGTGCCAGCTCACCACCAGGCGGGAAGGCAGATACGCAGTATTTT.

V gene TRBV11-2 combines with J gene TRBJ2-4, with TRBD2 as a possible D gene (5 bases). V was cut by 6 bases and J by 7 bases, with 7 bases left in between. This CDR3 has 11 amino acids. Per germline, CDR1 SGHAT and CDR2 FQNNGV. This chain's CDR3 is CASRAGNIQYF. The CDR3 nucleotides read TGTGCCAGCAGGGCGGGTAACATTCAGTACTTC.

This clone was seen once. This chain connects TRBV19 to TRBJ1-2; a possible D gene is TRBD1 (5 bases). V was cut by 0 bases and J by 8 bases, with 13 bases left in between. The germline CDR1 and CDR2 sequences are LNHDA and SQIVND (reference sequence). The CDR3 runs to 14 residues. CDR3 loop: CASSIDAGLRGYTF. DNA of the CDR3: TGTGCCAGTAGTATAGACGCAGGGTTACGGGGCTACACCTTC. Combining the CDR3 with reference TRBV19 and TRBJ1-2 gives the whole variable domain DGGITQSPKYLFRKEGQNVTLSCEQNLNHDAMYWYRQDPGQGLRLIYYSQIVNDFQKGDIAEGYSVSREKKESFPLTVTSAQKNPTAFYLCASSIDAGLRGYTFGSGTRLTVV.

The V call is TRBV5-1, the J call TRBJ2-7; 14 bases map to TRBD2. CDR3 length: 15 amino acids. Germline CDR1 and CDR2: SGHRS and YFSETQ. Unmatched junction bases numbered 3, after V lost 5 bases and J lost 2 bases. The CDR3 loop is CASSKTSGGAYEQYF. In DNA form, the CDR3 reads TGCGCCAGCAGTAAGACTAGCGGGGGGGCCTACGAGCAGTACTTC.

In its sample, this clone was seen a few times. The J gene is TRBJ1-4, the V gene TRBV9; perhaps TRBD1 as D (5 bases). This CDR3 has 15 residues. Germline V gene sequence: CDR1 SGDLS, CDR2 YYNGEE. Trimming removed 0 bases from V and 2 bases from J, with 8 bases in between. The CDR3 nucleotides read TGTGCCAGCAGCGTAGATCCAGGGACTAATGAAAAACTGTTTTTT. Translated, it gives CASSVDPGTNEKLFF.

The chain recombines TRBV18 with TRBJ2-5; 11 nucleotides align to TRBD2. The ends lost 2 bases at V and 3 bases at J; junction bases unmatched: 2. The germline CDR1 and CDR2 sequences are KGHSH and LQKENI. The CDR3 is 15 amino acids. The CDR3 is CASSPELAGEETQYF. In DNA, the CDR3 is TGTGCCAGCTCACCAGAACTAGCGGGGGAAGAGACCCAGTACTTC.

This clone was observed a handful of times. The V and J genes are TRBV7-9 and TRBJ1-5; 8 positions agree with TRBD1. The CDR3 is 15 amino acids. J gave up 7 bases and V 1 base, and 6 bases lay outside the gene matches. The V gene's germline CDR1 is SEHNR and CDR2 FQNEAQ (reference sequence). CDR3 in amino acids: CASSLGDRPWQPQHF. As DNA, the CDR3 is TGTGCCAGCAGCTTAGGGGACAGGCCCTGGCAGCCCCAGCATTTT.

This clone turned up a few times. Distinct nucleotide sequences in the sample also encode this CDR3. J is TRBJ1-4 and V is TRBV9; possibly TRBD1 for D (6 bases). CDR1 and CDR2 from the germline V gene are SGDLS and YYNGEE. Trimming left V 0 bases short and J 4 bases short, with 7 bases between. The CDR3 length is 14 residues. DNA of the CDR3: TGTGCCAGCAGCGTAGGAGGGGGTAATGAAAAACTGTTTTTT. Translating it yields CASSVGGGNEKLFF. The full variable domain, rest sourced from reference TRBV9 and TRBJ1-4, is DSGVTQTPKHLITATGQRVTLRCSPRSGDLSVYWYQQSLDQGLQFLIQYYNGEERAKGNILERFSAQQFPDLHSELNLSSLELGDSALYFCASSVGGGNEKLFFGSGTQLSVL.

The chain couples TRBV28 to TRBJ2-5; a weak D match, TRBD1 (5 bases). The better agreement between TRBJ2-7 and the DNA end casts doubt on the J call. The CDR3 runs to 12 residues. Germline V gives CDR1 MDHEN, CDR2 SYDVKM. The CDR3 is CASSPGLDEQYF. The CDR3 nucleotides are TGTGCCAGCAGTCCAGGGTTGGACGAGCAGTACTTC.

The rearrangement uses TRBV5-4 and TRBJ2-7, with TRBD2 identical over 8 bases. CDR1 SGHNT and CDR2 YYREEE come from the germline V gene (reference sequence). V lost 0 bases and J lost 5; bases outside the gene matches: 7. CDR3 size: 15 residues. The CDR3 DNA is TGTGCCAGCAGCTTGGGCGACGCCGGGGGGGACGAGCAGTACTTC. This encodes CASSLGDAGGDEQYF.

The rearrangement links TRBV5-1 to TRBJ1-1; D is undetermined. This CDR3 region has 14 residues. Trimming pared 3 bases from V and 6 bases from J, leaving 15 bases between. In germline, CDR1 is SGHRS, CDR2 YFSETQ. CDR3 amino acids: CASSYGREGAEAFF. The DNA of the CDR3 is TGCGCCAGCAGCTACGGGAGGGAGGGCGCTGAAGCTTTCTTT. Filled out from reference TRBV5-1 and TRBJ1-1, the complete variable domain reads KAGVTQTPRYLIKTRGQQVTLSCSPISGHRSVSWYQQTPGQGLQFLFEYFSETQRNKGNFPGRFSGRQFSNSRSEMNVSTLELGDSALYLCASSYGREGAEAFFGQGTRLTVV.

This chain joins TRBV2 and TRBJ2-1; TRBD1 agrees at 7 bases. This CDR3 comprises 13 residues. Germline loops: CDR1 SNHLY, CDR2 FYNNEI. V dropped 3 bases and J dropped 8; count of bases not matched to a gene: 4. The DNA for the CDR3 is TGTGCCAGCAGTGACGACAGGGAAGATGAGCAGTTCTTC. Protein: CASSDDREDEQFF.

The CDR3 here is CASSLEEQNADTQYF. In DNA, the CDR3 is TGTGCCAGCAGCTTAGAGGAGCAGAATGCAGATACGCAGTATTTT. The J gene is TRBJ2-3, the V gene TRBV7-9, with D unresolved. Trimming shortened V by 1 base and J by 4 bases, and 12 bases separated the two germline ends. The CDR3 consists of 15 residues. The germline V gene has CDR1 SEHNR and CDR2 FQNEAQ (reference sequence).

This clone has more than one count but fewer than ten. V and J are TRBV6-5 and TRBJ1-1, with a tentative D call TRBD1 (6 bases). The germline V and J ends were trimmed by 7 bases and 1 base, with 16 bases remaining between them. The CDR3 has 15 residues. Germline values: CDR1 MNHEY, CDR2 SVGAGI. CDR3 sequence reads: CASKPTGGGNTEAFF. The CDR3 coding sequence is TGTGCCAGCAAACCGACAGGCGGTGGGAACACTGAAGCTTTCTTT.

V gene TRBV28 combines with J gene TRBJ1-1; D ambiguous. The V end was cut by 5 bases, the J end by 6 bases, with 16 bases between. The CDR3 is 14 amino acids. Germline V CDR1 and CDR2: MDHEN, SYDVKM. The CDR3 sequence is CASSVIPENPEAFF. For the CDR3, the DNA is TGTGCCAGCAGTGTTATCCCCGAGAATCCTGAAGCTTTCTTT.

The chain is built from TRBV28 and TRBJ1-1, with D tentatively TRBD1 (6 bases). Trimming stripped 10 bases from V and 1 base from J, with 10 bases between. Per germline, CDR1 MDHEN and CDR2 SYDVKM. CDR3 length: 12 amino acids. The CDR3 DNA sequence: TGTGCCACCCAGGGGTCGAACACTGAAGCTTTCTTT. Amino acids: CATQGSNTEAFF.

This rearrangement joins TRBV5-4 to TRBJ2-7; TRBD1 matches 8 bases. This CDR3 has 15 residues. V dropped 0 bases and J dropped 2; count of bases not matched to a gene: 4. Germline V gene sequence: CDR1 SGHNT, CDR2 YYREEE (reference sequence). CDR3 sequence reads: CASSLGTGQPYEQYF. CDR3 coding DNA: TGTGCCAGCAGCTTGGGGACAGGGCAACCCTACGAGCAGTACTTC.